This TCR beta chain originates from a study of metastatic and nonmetastatic thyroid tumors (dated by TCRdb to 2018 to 2020). At the level of the whole study: Repertoires from peripheral blood and from tumor or nodule tissue samples of malignant and benign thyroid patients were compared.

To note about this clone: No cognate antigen has been identified for it. Per-base qualities were not stored, and no clone one base away is much larger.

The investigation overall reported the following: In both blood and tumor samples, TCR beta diversity was reported to be significantly higher in malignant tumors than in benign nodules.

The CDR3 spans 15 residues, from the cysteine through the phenylalanine. Here the CDR3 DNA is all that survives: 45 bases in frame from base 1. From the germline V gene, CDR1 is SGHRS and CDR2 is YFSETQ. Trimming takes 4 bases off V and 1 base off J; junction bases not matched to a gene: 7. None of the patients had been given any treatment before thyroid surgery. Patient clinical samples collected from the early 2010s to the late 2010s were retrospectively analysed using T-cell receptor beta sequencing. The library was prepared using PCR. Reads for this sample came from an Illumina HiSeq 4000. High-throughput sequencing was used to profile the TCR beta-chain CDR3 region of each patient. The authors processed their data as follows. A classifier to discriminate distant-metastatic papillary thyroid cancer patients was built from CDR3 differences across clinicopathological groups. The Shannon index was used to assess repertoire diversity, and the Morisita-Horn index was used to assess tumor-blood repertoire similarity. Clones were called with MiXCR by TCRdb after fastp trimmed the public reads at Q25, and only in-frame beta chains were retained. The V and J calls, along with clone size, are taken from TCRdb and not from the paper's own processing. The sample table records about 47,000 clones; around a quarter of these occur just once. Approximately 3.5% of the sample rests with the top ten.

This clonotype originated in a male donor with papillary thyroid cancer or a benign thyroid nodule (not recorded which). Some clones in this sample may be carry-over from other donors' samples. The sequencing sample was made of blood. This receptor chain uses TRBV5-1 and TRBJ2-7; 8 bases in the junction line up with TRBD1. The DNA reads as follows: TGCGCCAGCAGCCTGGACGGACAGGGATCCTACGAGCAGTACTTC. Translated, it reads CASSLDGQGSYEQYF.